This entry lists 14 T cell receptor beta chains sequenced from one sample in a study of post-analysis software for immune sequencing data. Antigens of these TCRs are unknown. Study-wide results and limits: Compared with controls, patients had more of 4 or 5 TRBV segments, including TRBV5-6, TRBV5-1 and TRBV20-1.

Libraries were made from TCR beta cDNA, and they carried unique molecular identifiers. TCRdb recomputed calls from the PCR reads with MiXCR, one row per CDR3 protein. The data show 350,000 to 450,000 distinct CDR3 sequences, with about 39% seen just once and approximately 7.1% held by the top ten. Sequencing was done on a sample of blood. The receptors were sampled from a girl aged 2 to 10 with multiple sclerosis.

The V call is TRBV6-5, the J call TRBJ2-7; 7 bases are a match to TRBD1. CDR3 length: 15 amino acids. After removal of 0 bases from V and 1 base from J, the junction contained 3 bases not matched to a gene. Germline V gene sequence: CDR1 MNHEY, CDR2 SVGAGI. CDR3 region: CASSYSGQPSYEQYF. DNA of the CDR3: TGTGCCAGCAGTTACTCGGGACAGCCATCCTACGAGCAGTACTTC.

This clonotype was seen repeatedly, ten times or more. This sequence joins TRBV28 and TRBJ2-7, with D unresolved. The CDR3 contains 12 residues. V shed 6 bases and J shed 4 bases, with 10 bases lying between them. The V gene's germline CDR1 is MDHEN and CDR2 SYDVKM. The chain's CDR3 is CASRNTFYEQYF. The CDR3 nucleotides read TGTGCCAGCAGAAACACTTTTTACGAGCAGTACTTC. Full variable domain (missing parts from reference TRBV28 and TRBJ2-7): DVKVTQSSRYLVKRTGEKVFLECVQDMDHENMFWYRQDPGLGLRLIYFSYDVKMKEKGDIPEGYSVSREKKERFSLILESASTNQTSMYLCASRNTFYEQYFGPGTRLTVT.

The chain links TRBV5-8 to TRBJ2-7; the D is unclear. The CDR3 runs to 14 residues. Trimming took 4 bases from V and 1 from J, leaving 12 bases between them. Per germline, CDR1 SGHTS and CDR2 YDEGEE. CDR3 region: CASSKLQKSYEQYF. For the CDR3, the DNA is TGTGCCAGCAGCAAACTACAGAAATCCTACGAGCAGTACTTC.

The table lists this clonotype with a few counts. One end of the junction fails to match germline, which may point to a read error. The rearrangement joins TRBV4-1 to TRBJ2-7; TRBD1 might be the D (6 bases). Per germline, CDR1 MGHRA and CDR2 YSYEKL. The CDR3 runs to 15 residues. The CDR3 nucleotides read TGCGCCAGCAACCAAGATTACAGGGTCCCCTACGAGCAGTACTTC. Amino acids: CASNQDYRVPYEQYF.

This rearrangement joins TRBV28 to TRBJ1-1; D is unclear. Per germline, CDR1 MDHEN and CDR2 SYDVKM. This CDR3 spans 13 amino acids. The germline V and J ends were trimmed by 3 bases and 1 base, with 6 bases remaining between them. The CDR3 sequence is CASSFYRNTEAFF. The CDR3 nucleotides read TGTGCCAGCAGTTTCTACAGGAACACTGAAGCTTTCTTT.

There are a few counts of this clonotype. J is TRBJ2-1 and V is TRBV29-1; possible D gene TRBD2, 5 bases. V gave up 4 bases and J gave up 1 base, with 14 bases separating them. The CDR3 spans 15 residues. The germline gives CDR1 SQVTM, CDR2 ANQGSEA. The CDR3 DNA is TGCAGCGTTGGTCTTCGGGGTCTATCCTACAATGAGCAGTTCTTC. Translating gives CSVGLRGLSYNEQFF.

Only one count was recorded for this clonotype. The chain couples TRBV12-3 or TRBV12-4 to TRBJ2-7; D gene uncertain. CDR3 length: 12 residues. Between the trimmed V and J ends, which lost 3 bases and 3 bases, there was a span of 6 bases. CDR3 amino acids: CASSFWDYEQYF. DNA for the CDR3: TGTGCCAGCAGTTTTTGGGACTACGAGCAGTACTTC.

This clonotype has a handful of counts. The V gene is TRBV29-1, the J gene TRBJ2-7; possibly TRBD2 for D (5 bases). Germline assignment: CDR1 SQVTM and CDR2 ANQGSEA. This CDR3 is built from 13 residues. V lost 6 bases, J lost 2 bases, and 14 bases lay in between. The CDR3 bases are TGCAGCGTCGTCGGACTCCATACCTACGAGCAGTACTTC. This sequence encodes CSVVGLHTYEQYF.

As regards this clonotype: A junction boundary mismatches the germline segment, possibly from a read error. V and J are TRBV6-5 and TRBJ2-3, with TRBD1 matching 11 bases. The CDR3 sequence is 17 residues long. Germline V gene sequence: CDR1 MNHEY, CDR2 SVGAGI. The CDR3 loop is CASSYSSGTGGIDTQYF. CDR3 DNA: TGTGCCAGCAGCTACTCATCCGGGACAGGGGGGATAGATACGCAGTATTTT.

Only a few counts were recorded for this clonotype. The CDR3 here is CATTALEGPTGELFF. The CDR3 nucleotides read TGTGCCACCACCGCCTTGGAAGGGCCCACCGGGGAGCTGTTTTTT. The chain couples TRBV15 to TRBJ2-2; no clear D gene. The germline gives CDR1 LNHNV, CDR2 YYDKDF (reference sequence). Trimming took off 7 bases at V and 4 bases at J, with 16 bases between the two ends. The CDR3 has 15 amino acids.

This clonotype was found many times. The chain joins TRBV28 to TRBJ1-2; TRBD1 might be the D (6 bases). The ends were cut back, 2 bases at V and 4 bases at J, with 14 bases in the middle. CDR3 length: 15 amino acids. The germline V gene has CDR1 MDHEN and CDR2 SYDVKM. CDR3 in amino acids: CASSLMRGRFYGYTF. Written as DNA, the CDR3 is TGTGCCAGCAGTTTAATGAGGGGGAGATTCTATGGCTACACCTTC.

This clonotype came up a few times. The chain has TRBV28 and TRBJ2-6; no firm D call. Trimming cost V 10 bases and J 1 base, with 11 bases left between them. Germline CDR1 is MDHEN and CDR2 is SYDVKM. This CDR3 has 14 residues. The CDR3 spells CATRSLSGANVLTF. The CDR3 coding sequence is TGTGCCACCCGAAGCCTGTCTGGGGCCAACGTCCTGACTTTC.

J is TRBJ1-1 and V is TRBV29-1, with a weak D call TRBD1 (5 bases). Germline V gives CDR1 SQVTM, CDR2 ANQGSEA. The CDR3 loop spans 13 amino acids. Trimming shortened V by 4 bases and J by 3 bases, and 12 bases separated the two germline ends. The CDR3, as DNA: TGCAGCGTTGGTGGGGGAAGGGACACTGAAGCTTTCTTT. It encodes CSVGGGRDTEAFF.

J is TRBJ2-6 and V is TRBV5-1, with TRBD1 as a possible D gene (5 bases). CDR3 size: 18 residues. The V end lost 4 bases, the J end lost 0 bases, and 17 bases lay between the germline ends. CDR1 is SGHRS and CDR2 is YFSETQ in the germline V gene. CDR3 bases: TGCGCCAGCAGCCTAACGCTAAGACAGAGCTCTGGGGCCAACGTCCTGACTTTC. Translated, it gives CASSLTLRQSSGANVLTF. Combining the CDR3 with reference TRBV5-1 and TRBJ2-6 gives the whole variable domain KAGVTQTPRYLIKTRGQQVTLSCSPISGHRSVSWYQQTPGQGLQFLFEYFSETQRNKGNFPGRFSGRQFSNSRSEMNVSTLELGDSALYLCASSLTLRQSSGANVLTFGAGSRLTVL.